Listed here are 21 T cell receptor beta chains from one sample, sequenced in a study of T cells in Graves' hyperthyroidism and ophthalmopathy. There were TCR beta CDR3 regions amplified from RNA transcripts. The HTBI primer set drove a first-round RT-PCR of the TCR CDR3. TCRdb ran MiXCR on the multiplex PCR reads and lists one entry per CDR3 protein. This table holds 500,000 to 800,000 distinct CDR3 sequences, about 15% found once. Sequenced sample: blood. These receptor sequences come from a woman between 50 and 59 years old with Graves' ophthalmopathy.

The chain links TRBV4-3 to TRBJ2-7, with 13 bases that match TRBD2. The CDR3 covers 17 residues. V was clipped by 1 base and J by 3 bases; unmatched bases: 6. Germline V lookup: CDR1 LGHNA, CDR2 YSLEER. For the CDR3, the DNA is TGCGCCAGCAGCCAAGTAAGCGGGACTAGCGGGATCTACGAGCAGTACTTC. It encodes CASSQVSGTSGIYEQYF.

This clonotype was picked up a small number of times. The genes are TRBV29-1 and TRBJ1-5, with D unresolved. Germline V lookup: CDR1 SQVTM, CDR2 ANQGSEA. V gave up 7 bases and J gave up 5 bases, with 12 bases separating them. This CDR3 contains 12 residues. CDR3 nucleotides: TGCAGCGCCCGGGTTGGGGATCAGCCCCAGCATTTT. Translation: CSARVGDQPQHF.

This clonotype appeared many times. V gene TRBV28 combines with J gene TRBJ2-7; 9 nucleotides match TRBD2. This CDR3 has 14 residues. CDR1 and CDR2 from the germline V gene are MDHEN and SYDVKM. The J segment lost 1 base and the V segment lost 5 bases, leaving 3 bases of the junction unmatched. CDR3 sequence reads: CASSLAGNSYEQYF. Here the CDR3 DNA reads TGTGCCAGCAGTCTAGCGGGGAATTCCTACGAGCAGTACTTC.

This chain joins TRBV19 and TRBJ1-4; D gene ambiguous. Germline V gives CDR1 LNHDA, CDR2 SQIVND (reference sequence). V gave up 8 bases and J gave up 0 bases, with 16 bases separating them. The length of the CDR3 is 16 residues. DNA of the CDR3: TGTGCCAGTGTCGGAAATTTTTTATCAACTAATGAAAAACTGTTTTTT. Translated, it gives CASVGNFLSTNEKLFF.

The CDR3 sequence is CASSQDMEGSGELFF. In DNA form, the CDR3 reads TGCGCCAGCAGCCAAGATATGGAAGGGTCCGGGGAGCTGTTTTTT. The chain joins TRBV4-1 to TRBJ2-2; no definite D call. Germline CDR1 and CDR2: MGHRA and YSYEKL. V was shortened by 0 bases and J by 6 bases, with 11 bases between the two germline ends. This CDR3 has 15 residues.

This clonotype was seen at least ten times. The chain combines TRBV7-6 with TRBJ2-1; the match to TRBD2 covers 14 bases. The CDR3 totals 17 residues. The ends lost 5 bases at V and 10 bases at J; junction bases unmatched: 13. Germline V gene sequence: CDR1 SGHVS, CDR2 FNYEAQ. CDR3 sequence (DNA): TGTGCCAGCAGCGAGAGAGGGACTAGCGGGAGACCTCGGGAGCAGTTCTTC. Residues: CASSERGTSGRPREQFF.

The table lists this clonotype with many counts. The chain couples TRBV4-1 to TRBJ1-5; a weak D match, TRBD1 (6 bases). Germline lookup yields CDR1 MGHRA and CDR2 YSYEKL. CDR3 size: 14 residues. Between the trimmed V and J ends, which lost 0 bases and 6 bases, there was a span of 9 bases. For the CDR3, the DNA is TGCGCCAGCAGCCAAGAGGGCAGGGGTCAGCCCCAGCATTTT. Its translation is CASSQEGRGQPQHF.

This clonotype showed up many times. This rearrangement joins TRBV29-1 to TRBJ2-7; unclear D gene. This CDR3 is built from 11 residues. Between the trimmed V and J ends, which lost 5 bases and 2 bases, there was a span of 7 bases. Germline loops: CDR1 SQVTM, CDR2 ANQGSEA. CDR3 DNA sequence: TGCAGCGTTTTAAACACCTACGAGCAGTACTTC. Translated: CSVLNTYEQYF.

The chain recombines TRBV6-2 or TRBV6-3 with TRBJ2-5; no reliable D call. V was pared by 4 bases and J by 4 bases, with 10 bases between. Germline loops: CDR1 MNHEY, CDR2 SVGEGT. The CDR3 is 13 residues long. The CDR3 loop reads CASSSGPAETQYF. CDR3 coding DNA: TGTGCCAGCAGTTCCGGGCCCGCAGAGACCCAGTACTTC.

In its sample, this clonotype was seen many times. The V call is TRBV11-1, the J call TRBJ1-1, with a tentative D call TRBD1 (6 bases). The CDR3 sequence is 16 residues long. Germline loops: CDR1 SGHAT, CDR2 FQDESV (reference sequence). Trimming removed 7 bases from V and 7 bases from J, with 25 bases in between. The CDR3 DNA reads TGTGCCAGCACCCAACGGGGGGGCCAGAACAGAAATGAAGCTTTCTTT. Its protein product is CASTQRGGQNRNEAFF.

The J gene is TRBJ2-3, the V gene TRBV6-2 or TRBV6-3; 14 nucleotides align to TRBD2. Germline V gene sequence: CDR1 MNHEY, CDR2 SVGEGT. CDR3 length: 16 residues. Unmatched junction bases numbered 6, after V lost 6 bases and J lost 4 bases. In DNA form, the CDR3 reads TGTGCCAGCAGCCCGGGACTAGCGGGAGCGCCAGATACGCAGTATTTT. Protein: CASSPGLAGAPDTQYF.

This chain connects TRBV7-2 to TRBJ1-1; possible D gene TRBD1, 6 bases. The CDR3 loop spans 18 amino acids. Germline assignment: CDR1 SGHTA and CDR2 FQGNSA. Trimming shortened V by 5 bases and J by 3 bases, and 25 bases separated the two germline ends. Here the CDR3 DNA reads TGTGCCAGCAGCGCACTAGGGGGTGCAGGGAATTCCTACACTGAAGCTTTCTTT. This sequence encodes CASSALGGAGNSYTEAFF.

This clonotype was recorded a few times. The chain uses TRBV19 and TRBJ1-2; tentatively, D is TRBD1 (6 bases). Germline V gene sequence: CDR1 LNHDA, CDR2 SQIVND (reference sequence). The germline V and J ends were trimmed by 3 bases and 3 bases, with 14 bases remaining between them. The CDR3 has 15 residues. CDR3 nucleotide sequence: TGTGCCAGTAGTATTGGCGGCAGGGGACACTATGGCTACACCTTC. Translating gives CASSIGGRGHYGYTF.

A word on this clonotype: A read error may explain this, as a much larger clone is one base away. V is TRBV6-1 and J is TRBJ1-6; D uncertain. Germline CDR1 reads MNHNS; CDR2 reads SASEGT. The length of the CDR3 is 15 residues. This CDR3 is CVSSETGQDNSPLHF. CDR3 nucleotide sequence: TGTGTCAGCAGTGAGACGGGCCAGGATAATTCACCCCTCCACTTT.

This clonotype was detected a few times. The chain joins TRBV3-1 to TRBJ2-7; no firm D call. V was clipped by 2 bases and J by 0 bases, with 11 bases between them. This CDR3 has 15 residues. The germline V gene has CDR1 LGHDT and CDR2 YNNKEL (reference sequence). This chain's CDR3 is CASSQQVLSSYEQYF. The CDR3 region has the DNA TGTGCCAGCAGCCAACAGGTGCTTAGCTCCTACGAGCAGTACTTC.

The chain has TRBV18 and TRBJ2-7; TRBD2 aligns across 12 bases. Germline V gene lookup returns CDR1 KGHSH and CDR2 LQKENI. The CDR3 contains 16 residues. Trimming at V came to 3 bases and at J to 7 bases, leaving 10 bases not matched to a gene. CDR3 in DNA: TGTGCCAGCTCACCCTATCGGACTAGCGGGAAATATGAGCAGTACTTC. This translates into CASSPYRTSGKYEQYF. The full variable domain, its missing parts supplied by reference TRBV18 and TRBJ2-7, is NAGVMQNPRHLVRRRGQEARLRCSPMKGHSHVYWYRQLPEEGLKFMVYLQKENIIDESGMPKERFSAEFPKEGPSILRIQQVVRGDSAAYFCASSPYRTSGKYEQYFGPGTRLTVT.

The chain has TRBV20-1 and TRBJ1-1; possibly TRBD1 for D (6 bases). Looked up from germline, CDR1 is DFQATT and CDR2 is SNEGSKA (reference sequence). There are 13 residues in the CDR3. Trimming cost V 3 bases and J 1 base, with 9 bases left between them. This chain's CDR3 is CSASYRANTEAFF. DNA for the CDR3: TGCAGTGCTAGCTACAGGGCGAACACTGAAGCTTTCTTT.

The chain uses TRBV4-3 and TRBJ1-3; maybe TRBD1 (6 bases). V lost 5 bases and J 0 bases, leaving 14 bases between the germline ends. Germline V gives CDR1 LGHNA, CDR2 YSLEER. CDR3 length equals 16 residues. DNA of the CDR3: TGCGCCAGCAGCTGGTCGGGGGCAGACTCTGGAAACACCATATATTTT. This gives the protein CASSWSGADSGNTIYF.

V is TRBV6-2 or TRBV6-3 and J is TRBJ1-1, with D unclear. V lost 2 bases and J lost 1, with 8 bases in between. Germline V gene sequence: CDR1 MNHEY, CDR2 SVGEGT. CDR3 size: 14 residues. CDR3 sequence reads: CASSYVDTNTEAFF. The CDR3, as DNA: TGTGCCAGCAGTTACGTAGATACGAACACTGAAGCTTTCTTT.

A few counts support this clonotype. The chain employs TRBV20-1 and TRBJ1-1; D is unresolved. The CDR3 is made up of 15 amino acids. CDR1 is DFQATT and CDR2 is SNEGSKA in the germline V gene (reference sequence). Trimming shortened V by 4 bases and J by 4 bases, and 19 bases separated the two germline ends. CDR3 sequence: CSATTAGGRSTEAFF. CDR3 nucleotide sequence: TGCAGTGCTACCACTGCAGGCGGGCGAAGCACTGAAGCTTTCTTT.

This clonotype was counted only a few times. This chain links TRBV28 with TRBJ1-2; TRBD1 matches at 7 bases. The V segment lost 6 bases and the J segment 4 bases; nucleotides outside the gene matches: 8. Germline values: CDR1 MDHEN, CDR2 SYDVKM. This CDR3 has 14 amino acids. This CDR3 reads CASRPRGRGYGYTF. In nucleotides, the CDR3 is TGTGCCAGCAGACCCAGGGGGAGAGGCTATGGCTACACCTTC.